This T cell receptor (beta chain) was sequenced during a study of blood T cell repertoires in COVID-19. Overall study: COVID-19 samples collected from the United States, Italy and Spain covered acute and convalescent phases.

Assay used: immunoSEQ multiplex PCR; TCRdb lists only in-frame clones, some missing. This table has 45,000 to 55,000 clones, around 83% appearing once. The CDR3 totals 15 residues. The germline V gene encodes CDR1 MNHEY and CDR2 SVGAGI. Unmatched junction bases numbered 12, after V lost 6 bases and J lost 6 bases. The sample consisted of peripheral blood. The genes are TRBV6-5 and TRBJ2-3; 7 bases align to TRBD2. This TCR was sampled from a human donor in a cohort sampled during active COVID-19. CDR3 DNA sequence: TGTGCCAGCAGGATTACTAGCGTTATGATTGATACGCAGTATTTT. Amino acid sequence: CASRITSVMIDTQYF.